These T cell receptor beta chains were read from a single sample in a study of T cell responses to AZD1222 COVID-19 vaccine. This table comes from immunoSEQ multiplex PCR, and its TCRdb copy is limited to in-frame clones, with some not included. The sample holds under 200,000 clones, just over 90% seen once. The specimen was peripheral blood, collected on day 0 of AZD1222 vaccination. The receptor source for this set is an adult in good health. Both conserved end residues are trimmed from each CDR3.

V gene,CDR3 protein
TRBV5-1,ASSRGVGTDTQY
TRBV27,ASSLAWGRISYEQY
TRBV6-5,ASSYPSYSGEAF
TRBV6-2/TRBV6-3,ASSSFSGYT
TRBV21-1,ASSKAQEGAANEKLF
TRBV2,ASSPGRGSGDTQY
TRBV3-1/TRBV3-2,ASSAGTDYGYT
TRBV4-2,ASSQSGGNQPQH
TRBV29-1,SVTGTNNEKLF
TRBV19,ASSRFRTGTYEQY
TRBV4-1,ASSQDAGGPLTQY
TRBV27,ASSLAADKSYEQY
TRBV9,ASSPPRGTEAF
TRBV18,ASSPQETAAYEQY
TRBV9,ASSDLTGADTIY
TRBV18,ASSPPGGMRAYEQY
TRBV12-5,ASGLNTPGYT
TRBV5-6,ASSLGQGYQPQH
TRBV5-1,ASSPGTGGVGYT
TRBV29-1,SVDYGTNTEAF
TRBV5-6,ASSLGGGQRSPLH
TRBV3-1/TRBV3-2,ASSSRLAGGSYNEQF
TRBV6-4,ASSENANSYNEQF
TRBV5-1,ASSLERGLGEQY
TRBV29-1,SAGQGTLNTEAF
TRBV3-1/TRBV3-2,ASSQRVGSYEQY
TRBV11-2,ASSLDSEQY
TRBV9,ASSALGQGGEQY
TRBV28,ATGGDRYGYT
TRBV5-1,ASSFVRGGYEQY
TRBV5-5,ASSLGGPEAF
TRBV24-1,ATSGTGGPGDTQY
TRBV7-9,ASSLVRGYT
TRBV7-2,ASSLVIWELSGYT
TRBV28,ASSLDRFNSPLH
TRBV21-1,ASSKATLGAYEQY
TRBV29-1,SVEDLGTGPRAEAF
TRBV3-1/TRBV3-2,ASSQGEGATTYEQY
TRBV9,ASSVGQASIAEQY
TRBV5-5,ASSFTGAAEY
TRBV2,AVTSPIVPLAGVLEGTDTQY
TRBV10-3,AISMDRGLNNEQF
TRBV24-1,ATSGSGNNQPQH
TRBV4-1,ASSQEASATANTEAF
TRBV19,ASSASRTGSYEQY
TRBV5-1,ASGEDRVGYGYT
TRBV11-2,ASSLEVGQPQH
TRBV19,ASTIKTSTTIY
TRBV7-2,ASSLAMTATNEKLF
TRBV5-1,ASTPGEGEQPQH
TRBV5-1,ASSLGQIYEQY